The next 24 T cell receptor beta chains were all read from a single sample in a study of cytomegalovirus exposure and HLA in healthy donors. Primers for the PCR totalled 60 Vbeta and 13 Jbeta. The data were produced by immunoSEQ multiplex PCR, yet TCRdb's version contains in-frame clones alone and is incomplete. The sample lists about 140,000 clones; approximately 80% were seen once. The sequenced material came from PBMCs. Every receptor here comes from a man aged 50-59 years in good health and CMV-seronegative.

V and J are TRBV29-1 and TRBJ2-2, with D possibly matching TRBD2 (6 bases). The CDR3 length is 13 residues. Per the germline V gene, CDR1 is SQVTM and CDR2 is ANQGSEA. Between the trimmed V and J ends, which lost 2 bases and 6 bases, there was a span of 10 bases. CDR3 bases: TGCAGCGTTGAAAAGTCGGGGGCCGGGGAGCTGTTTTTT. Residues: CSVEKSGAGELFF.

The chain carries TRBV4-1 and TRBJ1-1; no clear D. Germline lookup yields CDR1 MGHRA and CDR2 YSYEKL. CDR3 length: 14 amino acids. V was clipped by 4 bases and J by 4 bases, with 13 bases between them. The CDR3 spells CASSLAAMGTEAFF. CDR3 coding DNA: TGCGCCAGCAGCCTGGCGGCGATGGGCACTGAAGCTTTCTTT.

The V call is TRBV4-1, the J call TRBJ1-1; 7 bases agree with TRBD1. The CDR3 is made up of 15 amino acids. The V gene's germline CDR1 is MGHRA and CDR2 YSYEKL. Germline trimming cut 4 bases from V and 3 bases from J; bases unmatched to any gene: 8. The CDR3 region is CASSLQGVGDTEAFF. CDR3 coding DNA: TGCGCCAGCAGCCTGCAGGGGGTGGGGGACACTGAAGCTTTCTTT.

The chain uses TRBV11-3 and TRBJ2-1; weak D call: TRBD2 (6 bases). Trimming took 0 bases from V and 4 from J, leaving 13 bases between them. The germline V gene has CDR1 SGHNT and CDR2 YENEEA. The CDR3 covers 16 residues. CDR3 region: CASSLDLGGRYNEQFF. In nucleotides, the CDR3 is TGTGCCAGCAGCTTAGATCTGGGAGGAAGGTACAATGAGCAGTTCTTC.

The chain carries TRBV27 and TRBJ1-1; weak D call: TRBD1 (5 bases). Germline CDR1 is MNHEY and CDR2 is SMNVEV (reference sequence). Trimming pared 3 bases from V and 6 bases from J, leaving 23 bases between. CDR3 length equals 17 residues. CDR3 nucleotides: TGTGCCAGCAGTTTCTCCCCCCGGCAGGGCGTTCATGCTGAAGCTTTCTTT. Amino acid sequence: CASSFSPRQGVHAEAFF.

V gene TRBV4-2 combines with J gene TRBJ2-3; 12 bases are shared with TRBD2. The CDR3 is 17 amino acids. Trimming removed 3 bases from V and 4 bases from J; junction bases left unmatched: 8. CDR1 and CDR2 (germline): LGHNA, YNFKEQ. CDR3 amino acids: CASSQTSGGEVADTQYF. In nucleotides, the CDR3 is TGTGCCAGCAGCCAGACTAGCGGGGGAGAGGTCGCAGATACGCAGTATTTT.

This clone was seen just once. The gene calls are TRBV27 and TRBJ2-3; D is unresolved. V lost 3 bases and J lost 4, with 2 bases in between. The CDR3 is made up of 11 amino acids. CDR1 and CDR2 from the germline V gene are MNHEY and SMNVEV (reference sequence). The CDR3 coding sequence is TGTGCCAGCAGTTTCGCAGATACGCAGTATTTT. As protein: CASSFADTQYF.

The chain uses TRBV5-1 and TRBJ2-2, with 11 nucleotides matching TRBD2. Germline V gene sequence: CDR1 SGHRS, CDR2 YFSETQ. This CDR3 contains 17 residues. The junction had 7 bases not matched to a gene; V was cut back by 2 bases and J by 4 bases. The CDR3 DNA sequence: TGCGCCAGCAGCTTTTCTAGCGGGGGGACGACCACCGGGGAGCTGTTTTTT. Protein: CASSFSSGGTTTGELFF.

The chain is built from TRBV19 and TRBJ2-7; 9 nucleotides line up with TRBD1. Germline loops: CDR1 LNHDA, CDR2 SQIVND (reference sequence). This CDR3 is built from 15 residues. The V segment lost 5 bases and the J segment 5 bases; nucleotides outside the gene matches: 10. The CDR3 coding sequence is TGTGCCAGTAGTCGTACAGGGGGCCTTCCAAACGAGCAGTACTTC. Encoded protein: CASSRTGGLPNEQYF.

The chain combines TRBV28 with TRBJ1-6; tentative D call: TRBD1 (5 bases). CDR1 and CDR2 from the germline V gene are MDHEN and SYDVKM. Trimming shortened V by 3 bases and J by 2 bases, and 14 bases separated the two germline ends. This CDR3 spans 17 amino acids. In DNA form, the CDR3 reads TGTGCCAGCAGTTTGGGCAGGGTAGGAACCTATAATTCACCCCTCCACTTT. Protein product: CASSLGRVGTYNSPLHF.

The chain couples TRBV5-6 to TRBJ2-5, with 10 bases lining up with TRBD1. The CDR3 has 15 residues. Losses at the gene ends were 4 bases for V and 4 bases for J; bases not matched to a gene: 7. Germline V CDR1 and CDR2: SGHDT, YYEEEE. DNA of the CDR3: TGTGCCAGCAGCATAGGAGGACAGGGGGTAGAGACCCAGTACTTC. As protein: CASSIGGQGVETQYF.

This rearrangement joins TRBV7-3 to TRBJ1-1; maybe TRBD1 (5 bases). V dropped 2 bases and J dropped 4 bases, with 8 bases sitting between them. Per the germline V gene, CDR1 is SGHTA and CDR2 is FQGTGA. The CDR3 has 13 amino acids. The CDR3 sequence: CASSLGGGTEAFF. CDR3 nucleotides: TGTGCCAGCAGCTTAGGGGGGGGCACTGAAGCTTTCTTT. Together with reference TRBV7-3 and TRBJ1-1, the CDR3 gives the full variable domain: GAGVSQTPSNKVTEKGKYVELRCDPISGHTALYWYRQSLGQGPEFLIYFQGTGAADDSGLPNDRFFAVRPEGSVSTLKIQRTERGDSAVYLCASSLGGGTEAFFGQGTRLTVV.

With respect to this clone: Germline is not matched at one junction end, which may reflect a read error. The J gene is TRBJ2-3, the V gene TRBV6-6; 9 nucleotides line up with TRBD2. Looked up from germline, CDR1 is MNHNY and CDR2 is SVGAGI (reference sequence). The CDR3 covers 14 residues. The CDR3 reads CASRGTSSTGTQYF. The CDR3 region has the DNA TGTGCCAGCAGGGGGACTAGCTCCACAGGTACGCAGTATTTT.

J is TRBJ2-7 and V is TRBV6-5, with TRBD2 matching over 9 bases. The V and J ends lost 0 bases and 6 bases, in that order; junction bases with no gene match: 6. In germline, CDR1 is MNHEY, CDR2 SVGAGI. The CDR3 runs to 15 residues. CDR3 nucleotide sequence: TGTGCCAGCAGTTACTCGGGCGGGAGGGCCGCCGAGCAGTACTTC. Translating gives CASSYSGGRAAEQYF.

V is TRBV6-1 and J is TRBJ1-2; the match to TRBD1 covers 8 bases. The CDR3 length is 14 residues. The junction had 1 base not matched to a gene; V was cut back by 2 bases and J by 2 bases. CDR1 and CDR2 (germline): MNHNS, SASEGT. The CDR3 sequence: CASSENRGNYGYTF. The CDR3 region has the DNA TGTGCCAGCAGTGAAAACAGGGGGAACTATGGCTACACCTTC.

The chain joins TRBV27 to TRBJ2-7; 10 nucleotides align to TRBD1. Germline loops: CDR1 MNHEY, CDR2 SMNVEV (reference sequence). The CDR3 is made up of 15 amino acids. Losses at the gene ends were 2 bases for V and 2 bases for J; bases not matched to a gene: 3. CDR3 region: CASSLAGTGAYEQYF. As DNA, the CDR3 is TGTGCCAGCAGTTTAGCCGGGACAGGGGCCTACGAGCAGTACTTC.

The chain combines TRBV19 with TRBJ1-5; D is perhaps TRBD1 (5 bases). The germline V gene has CDR1 LNHDA and CDR2 SQIVND (reference sequence). The CDR3 runs to 15 residues. The V end lost 5 bases, the J end lost 0 bases, and 11 bases lay between the germline ends. CDR3: CASSSRTHSNQPQHF. As DNA, the CDR3 is TGTGCCAGTAGTTCTCGGACACATAGCAATCAGCCCCAGCATTTT.

CDR3 in DNA: TGTGCCAGTAGTTCAAGCGGAGGATACAATGAGCAGTTCTTC. It yields the protein CASSSSGGYNEQFF. The chain is built from TRBV19 and TRBJ2-1; maybe TRBD2 (5 bases). V lost 5 bases and J lost 4, with 12 bases in between. The CDR3 covers 14 residues. CDR1 LNHDA and CDR2 SQIVND come from the germline V gene (reference sequence).

The V and J genes are TRBV30 and TRBJ2-1, with 7 bases fitting TRBD2. The CDR3 loop spans 15 amino acids. V trimming: 4 bases; J trimming: 0 bases; junction bases outside the gene matches: 6. Germline CDR1 is GTSNPN and CDR2 is SVGIG (reference sequence). The CDR3 loop is CAWTRGGSSYNEQFF. CDR3 sequence (DNA): TGTGCCTGGACCCGGGGAGGGAGCTCCTACAATGAGCAGTTCTTC.

This clone was picked up one time. The chain's CDR3 is CASSLSWQASSPLHF. CDR3 nucleotide sequence: TGTGCCAGCAGCCTTAGTTGGCAGGCTAGCTCACCCCTCCACTTT. The chain has TRBV7-2 and TRBJ1-6, with D unclear. Germline CDR1 and CDR2: SGHTA and FQGNSA. V was trimmed by 5 bases and J by 10 bases, leaving 18 bases between them. There are 15 residues in the CDR3.

The rearrangement uses TRBV14 and TRBJ1-2; 7 bases line up with TRBD1. The CDR3 loop spans 14 amino acids. Germline CDR1 and CDR2: SGHDN and FVKESK. Trimming took 4 bases from V and 3 from J; bases not matched to a gene: 5. CDR3 in amino acids: CASSPQGWDYGYTF. CDR3 coding DNA: TGTGCCAGCAGCCCACAGGGGTGGGACTATGGCTACACCTTC.

The V call is TRBV4-1, the J call TRBJ2-2; 11 nucleotides align to TRBD1. CDR3 length equals 18 residues. Looked up from germline, CDR1 is MGHRA and CDR2 is YSYEKL. The V gene end was trimmed by 0 bases and the J gene end by 2 bases; junction bases not matched to a gene: 5. The CDR3 sequence: CASSQDLGQGVNTGELFF. The CDR3 coding sequence is TGCGCCAGCAGCCAAGATCTGGGACAGGGGGTTAACACCGGGGAGCTGTTTTTT.

The chain joins TRBV15 to TRBJ1-5; D might be TRBD1 (6 bases). Trimming shortened V by 0 bases and J by 5 bases, and 11 bases separated the two germline ends. The CDR3 loop spans 15 amino acids. From germline, CDR1 is LNHNV and CDR2 YYDKDF (reference sequence). The chain's CDR3 is CATSRDGDTDQPQHF. The CDR3 DNA reads as TGTGCCACCAGCAGAGATGGGGACACAGATCAGCCCCAGCATTTT.

This chain links TRBV29-1 with TRBJ2-7, with 8 bases aligning to TRBD1. The germline V gene has CDR1 SQVTM and CDR2 ANQGSEA. Germline trimming cut 2 bases from V and 1 base from J; bases unmatched to any gene: 7. The CDR3 is made up of 15 amino acids. The CDR3 loop is CSVESTGASSYEQYF. The DNA for the CDR3 is TGCAGCGTTGAATCGACAGGGGCGAGTTCCTACGAGCAGTACTTC.